This record covers a single T cell receptor beta chain. The antigen remains unidentified. TCR beta VDJ combinations and CDR3 sequences were profiled from genomic DNA. TCRdb called the reads again in MiXCR, with one record for every CDR3 protein. This table holds some 150,000 distinct CDR3 sequences, about 70% found once. J was trimmed by 11 bases and V by 6 bases; bases with no gene match: 7. This CDR3 is 14 amino acids long. The V gene's germline CDR1 is SNHLY and CDR2 FYNNEI. This record belongs to a study of CD8+CD57+ T cells in acquired aplastic anemia. Regarding the study as a whole: With respect to CD8+ Simpson's diversity, patients and controls did not differ significantly.

All patients picked for sequencing had shown, by flow cytometry, an expansion of CD8+CD57+ cells. The rearrangement joins TRBV2 to TRBJ1-6; 10 bases match TRBD1. This TCR derives from a human donor with aplastic anemia. What was sequenced was sorted CD4+, CD8+, or CD8+CD57+ T cells (not recorded which) from PBMCs. The CDR3 DNA sequence: TGTGCCAGCAGCCCGGGACAGGGGAGCCCACCCCTCCACTTT. Residues: CASSPGQGSPPLHF.